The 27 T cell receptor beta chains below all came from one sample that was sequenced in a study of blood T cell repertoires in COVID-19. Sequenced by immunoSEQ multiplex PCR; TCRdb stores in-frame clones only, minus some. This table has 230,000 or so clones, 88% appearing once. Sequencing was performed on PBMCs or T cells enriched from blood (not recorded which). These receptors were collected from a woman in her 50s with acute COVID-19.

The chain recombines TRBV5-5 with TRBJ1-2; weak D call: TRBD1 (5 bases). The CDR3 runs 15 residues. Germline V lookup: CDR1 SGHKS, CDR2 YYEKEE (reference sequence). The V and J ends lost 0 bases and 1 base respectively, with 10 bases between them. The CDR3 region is CASSLEAGINYGYTF. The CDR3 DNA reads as TGTGCCAGCAGCTTGGAGGCAGGGATTAACTATGGCTACACCTTC.

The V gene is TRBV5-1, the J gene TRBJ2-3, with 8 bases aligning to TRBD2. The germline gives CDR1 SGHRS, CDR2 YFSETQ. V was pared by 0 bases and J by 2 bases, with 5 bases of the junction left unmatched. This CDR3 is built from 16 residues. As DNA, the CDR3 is TGCGCCAGCAGCTTGGAAATAGCGGGGACCACAGATACGCAGTATTTT. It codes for CASSLEIAGTTDTQYF. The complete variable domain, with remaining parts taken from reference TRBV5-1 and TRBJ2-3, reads KAGVTQTPRYLIKTRGQQVTLSCSPISGHRSVSWYQQTPGQGLQFLFEYFSETQRNKGNFPGRFSGRQFSNSRSEMNVSTLELGDSALYLCASSLEIAGTTDTQYFGPGTRLTVL.

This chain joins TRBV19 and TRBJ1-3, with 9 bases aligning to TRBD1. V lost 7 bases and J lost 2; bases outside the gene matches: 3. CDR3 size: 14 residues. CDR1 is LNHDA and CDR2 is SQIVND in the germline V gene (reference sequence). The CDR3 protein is CASKGQGPGNTIYF. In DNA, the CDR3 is TGTGCCAGTAAGGGACAGGGACCTGGAAACACCATATATTTT.

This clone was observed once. The CDR3, as DNA: TGTGCCAGCAGCGAAGGACAGAAACTCTCCTACGAGCAGTACTTC. As protein: CASSEGQKLSYEQYF. The V and J genes are TRBV7-9 and TRBJ2-7, with a tentative D call TRBD1 (6 bases). Germline V gene data show CDR1 as SEHNR and CDR2 as FQNEAQ (reference sequence). The CDR3 extends over 15 amino acids. V gave up 5 bases and J gave up 0 bases, with 14 bases separating them.

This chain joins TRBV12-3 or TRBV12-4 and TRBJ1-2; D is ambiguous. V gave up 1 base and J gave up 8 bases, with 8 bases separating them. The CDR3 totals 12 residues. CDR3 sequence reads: CASSLGQSGYTF. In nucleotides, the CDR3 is TGTGCCAGCAGTTTAGGTCAGTCGGGCTACACCTTC.

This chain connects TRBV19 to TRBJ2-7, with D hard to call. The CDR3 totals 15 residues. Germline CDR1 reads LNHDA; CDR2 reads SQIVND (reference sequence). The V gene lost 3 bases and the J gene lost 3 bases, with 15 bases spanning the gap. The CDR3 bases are TGTGCCAGTAGTATGGGTGCAGGTTCGAACTACGAGCAGTACTTC. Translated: CASSMGAGSNYEQYF.

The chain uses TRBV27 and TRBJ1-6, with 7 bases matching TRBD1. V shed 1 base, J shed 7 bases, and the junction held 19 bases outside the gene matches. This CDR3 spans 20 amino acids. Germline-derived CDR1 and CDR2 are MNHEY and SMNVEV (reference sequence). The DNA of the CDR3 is TGTGCCAGCAGTTTATGGGCCCGGGACAGAGACCTCGTGGGGAATTCACCCCTCCACTTT. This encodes CASSLWARDRDLVGNSPLHF.

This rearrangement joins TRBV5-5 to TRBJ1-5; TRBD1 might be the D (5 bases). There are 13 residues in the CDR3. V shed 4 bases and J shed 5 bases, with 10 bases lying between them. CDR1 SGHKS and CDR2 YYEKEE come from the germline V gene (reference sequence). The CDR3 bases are TGTGCCAGCAGCCCCGACAGTCATCAGCCCCAGCATTTT. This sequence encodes CASSPDSHQPQHF.

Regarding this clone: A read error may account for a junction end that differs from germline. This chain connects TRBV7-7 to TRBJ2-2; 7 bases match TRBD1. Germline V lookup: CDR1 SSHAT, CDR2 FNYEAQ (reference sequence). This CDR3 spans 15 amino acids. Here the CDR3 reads CASSLVQGSTGELFF. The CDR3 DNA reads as TGTGCTAGCAGCTTGGTACAGGGGTCAACCGGGGAGCTGTTTTTT.

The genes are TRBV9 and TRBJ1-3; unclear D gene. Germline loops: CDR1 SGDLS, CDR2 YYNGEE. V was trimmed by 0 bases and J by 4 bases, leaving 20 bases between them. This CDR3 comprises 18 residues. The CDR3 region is CASSVDGEGWASGNTIYF. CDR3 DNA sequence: TGTGCCAGCAGCGTAGATGGTGAGGGTTGGGCGTCAGGAAACACCATATATTTT.

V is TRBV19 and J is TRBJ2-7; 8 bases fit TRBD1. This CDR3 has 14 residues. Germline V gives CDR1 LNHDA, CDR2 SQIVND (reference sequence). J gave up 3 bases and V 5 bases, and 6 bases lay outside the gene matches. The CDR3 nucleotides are TGTGCCAGTAGTGGGACAGGAGCGATCTACGAGCAGTACTTC. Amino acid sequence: CASSGTGAIYEQYF.

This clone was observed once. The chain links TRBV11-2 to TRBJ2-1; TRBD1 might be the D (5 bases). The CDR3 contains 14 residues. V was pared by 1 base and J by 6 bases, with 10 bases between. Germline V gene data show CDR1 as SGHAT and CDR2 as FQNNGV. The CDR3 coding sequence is TGTGCCAGCAGCTTAGGGCAGGGTCTCAATGAGCAGTTCTTC. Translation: CASSLGQGLNEQFF.

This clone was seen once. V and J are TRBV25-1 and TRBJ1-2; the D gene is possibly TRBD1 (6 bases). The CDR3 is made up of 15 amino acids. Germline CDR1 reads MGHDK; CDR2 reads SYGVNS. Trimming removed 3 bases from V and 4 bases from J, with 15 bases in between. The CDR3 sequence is CASSDPGGGGYGYTF. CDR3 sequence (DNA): TGTGCCAGCAGTGACCCTGGAGGGGGGGGCTATGGCTACACCTTC.

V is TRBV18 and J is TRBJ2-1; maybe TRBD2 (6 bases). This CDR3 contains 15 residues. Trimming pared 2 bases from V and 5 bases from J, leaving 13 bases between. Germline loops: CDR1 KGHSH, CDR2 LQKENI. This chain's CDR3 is CASSPVRLEHNEQFF. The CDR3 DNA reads TGTGCCAGCTCACCAGTTCGACTAGAGCACAATGAGCAGTTCTTC.

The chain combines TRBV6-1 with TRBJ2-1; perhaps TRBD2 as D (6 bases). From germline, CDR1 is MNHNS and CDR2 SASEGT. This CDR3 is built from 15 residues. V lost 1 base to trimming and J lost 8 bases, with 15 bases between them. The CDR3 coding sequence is TGTGCCAGCAGTGAAGGAGGGCGGGACTGGGATGAGCAGTTCTTC. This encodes CASSEGGRDWDEQFF.

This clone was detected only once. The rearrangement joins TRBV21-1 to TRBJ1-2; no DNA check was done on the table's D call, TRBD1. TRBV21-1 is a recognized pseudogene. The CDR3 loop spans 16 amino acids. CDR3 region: CASSKAMEGALDGYTF. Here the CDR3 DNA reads TGTGCCAGCAGCAAAGCGATGGAGGGGGCGCTTGATGGCTACACCTTC.

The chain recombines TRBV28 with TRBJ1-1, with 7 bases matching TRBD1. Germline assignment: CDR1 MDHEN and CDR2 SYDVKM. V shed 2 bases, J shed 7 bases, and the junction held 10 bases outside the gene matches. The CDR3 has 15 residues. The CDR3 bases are TGTGCCAGCAGTTTAGGGCAGGGGGGACGAGGTGAAGCTTTCTTT. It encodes CASSLGQGGRGEAFF.

CDR3 in DNA: TGTGCCAGCAGCAAAAGGCAGGGCGTTCCTTACGAGCAGTACTTC. This gives the protein CASSKRQGVPYEQYF. The chain couples TRBV21-1 to TRBJ2-7; the table's D call of TRBD1 was not tested on the DNA. TRBV21-1 represents a pseudogene. The CDR3 is made up of 15 amino acids.

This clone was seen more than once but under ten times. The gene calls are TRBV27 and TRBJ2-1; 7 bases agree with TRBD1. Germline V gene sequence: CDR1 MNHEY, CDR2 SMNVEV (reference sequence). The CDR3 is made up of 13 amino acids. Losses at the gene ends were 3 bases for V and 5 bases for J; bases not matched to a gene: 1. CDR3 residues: CASSFTGDNEQFF. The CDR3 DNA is TGTGCCAGCAGTTTCACAGGGGACAATGAGCAGTTCTTC.

The CDR3 region is CASSLWGGEGNQPQHF. The CDR3 coding sequence is TGTGCCAGCAGTTTATGGGGGGGAGAGGGCAATCAGCCCCAGCATTTT. The rearrangement links TRBV27 to TRBJ1-5, with D tentatively TRBD1 (5 bases). The CDR3 totals 16 residues. The ends were cut back, 1 base at V and 2 bases at J, with 12 bases in the middle. Germline lookup yields CDR1 MNHEY and CDR2 SMNVEV (reference sequence).

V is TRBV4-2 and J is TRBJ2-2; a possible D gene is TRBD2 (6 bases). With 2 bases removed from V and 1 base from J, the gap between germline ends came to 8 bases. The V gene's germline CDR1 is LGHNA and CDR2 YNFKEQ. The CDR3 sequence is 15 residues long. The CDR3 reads CASSQTGENTGELFF. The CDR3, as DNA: TGTGCCAGCAGCCAAACGGGGGAGAACACCGGGGAGCTGTTTTTT.

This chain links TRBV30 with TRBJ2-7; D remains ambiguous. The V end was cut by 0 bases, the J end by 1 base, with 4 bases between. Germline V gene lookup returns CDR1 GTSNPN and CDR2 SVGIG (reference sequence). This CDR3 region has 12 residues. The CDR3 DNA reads TGTGCCTGGAGTGTCATTTCCTACGAGCAGTACTTC. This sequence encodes CAWSVISYEQYF. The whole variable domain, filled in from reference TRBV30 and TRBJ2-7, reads SQTIHQWPATLVQPVGSPLSLECTVEGTSNPNLYWYRQAAGRGLQLLFYSVGIGQISSEVPQNLSASRPQDRQFILSSKKLLLSDSGFYLCAWSVISYEQYFGPGTRLTVT.

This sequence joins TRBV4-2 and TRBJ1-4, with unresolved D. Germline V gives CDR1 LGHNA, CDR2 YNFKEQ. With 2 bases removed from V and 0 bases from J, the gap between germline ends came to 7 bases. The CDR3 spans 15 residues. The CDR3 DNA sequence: TGTGCCAGCAGCCAATTTCAGTCAACTAATGAAAAACTGTTTTTT. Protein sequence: CASSQFQSTNEKLFF.

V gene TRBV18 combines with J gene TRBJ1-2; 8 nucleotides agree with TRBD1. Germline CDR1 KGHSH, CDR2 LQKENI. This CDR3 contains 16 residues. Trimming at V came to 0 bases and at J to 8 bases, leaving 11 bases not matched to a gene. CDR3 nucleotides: TGTGCCAGCTCACCACCGCGCGGCCGACAGGGGAACGGCTACACCTTC. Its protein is CASSPPRGRQGNGYTF.

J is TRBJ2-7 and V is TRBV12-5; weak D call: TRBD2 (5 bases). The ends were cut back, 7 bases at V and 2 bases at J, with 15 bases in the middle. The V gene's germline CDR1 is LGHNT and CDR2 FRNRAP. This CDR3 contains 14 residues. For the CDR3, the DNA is TGTGCTAGTGCCCTTGGAGGAGAGACCTACGAGCAGTACTTC. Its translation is CASALGGETYEQYF.

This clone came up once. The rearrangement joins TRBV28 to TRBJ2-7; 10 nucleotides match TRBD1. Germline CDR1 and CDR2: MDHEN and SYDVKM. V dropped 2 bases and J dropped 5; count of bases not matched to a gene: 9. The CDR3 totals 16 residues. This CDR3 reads CASSLSGTGTGDEQYF. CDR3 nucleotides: TGTGCCAGCAGTTTAAGCGGTACCGGGACAGGGGACGAGCAGTACTTC.

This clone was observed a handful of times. CDR3 region: CASSLAGGVGAQHF. CDR3 in DNA: TGTGCCAGCAGCTTAGCAGGGGGAGTTGGGGCCCAGCATTTT. V and J are TRBV7-9 and TRBJ1-5; D possibly corresponds to TRBD1 (6 bases). The CDR3 is 14 residues long. Trimming removed 0 bases from V and 11 bases from J, with 14 bases in between. Germline V lookup: CDR1 SEHNR, CDR2 FQNEAQ (reference sequence).